The 20 T cell receptor beta chains below were found in one sample sequenced in a study of blood T cell repertoires in COVID-19. Sequencing was performed with immunoSEQ multiplex PCR; in TCRdb, only in-frame clones are kept and a portion is missing. The data show about 240,000 clones, about 80% seen once. Sequenced input: peripheral blood. Receptors originate from an elderly woman with acute or convalescent COVID-19.

V usage is TRBV5-6 and J usage is TRBJ1-3, with a possible D match to TRBD1 (5 bases). With 5 bases removed from V and 1 base from J, the gap between germline ends came to 10 bases. Germline V gene lookup returns CDR1 SGHDT and CDR2 YYEEEE. CDR3 length equals 14 residues. This chain's CDR3 is CASRPQGSGNTIYF. The CDR3 DNA reads TGTGCCAGCAGGCCGCAGGGTTCTGGAAACACCATATATTTT.

The V call is TRBV28, the J call TRBJ1-5, with D possibly TRBD1 on 6 matching bases. The CDR3 has 15 amino acids. The V gene lost 3 bases and the J gene lost 9 bases, with 18 bases spanning the gap. Germline CDR1 is MDHEN and CDR2 is SYDVKM. CDR3 loop: CASSLGHWTQGPQHF. CDR3 bases: TGTGCCAGCAGTTTGGGACATTGGACCCAAGGGCCCCAGCATTTT.

V is TRBV6-5 and J is TRBJ1-2; D is uncertain. CDR3 size: 14 residues. Between the trimmed V and J ends, which lost 5 bases and 2 bases, there was a span of 12 bases. Germline-derived CDR1 and CDR2 are MNHEY and SVGAGI. CDR3 coding DNA: TGTGCCAGCAGTCCCAACTTAGAAAACTATGGCTACACCTTC. Translated: CASSPNLENYGYTF.

The chain combines TRBV3-1 (or the pseudogene TRBV3-2) with TRBJ2-7, with D perhaps matching TRBD2 (7 bases). CDR1 and CDR2 from the germline V gene are LGHDT and YNNKEL (reference sequence). Trimming cost V 1 base and J 0 bases, with 13 bases left between them. The CDR3 is made up of 16 amino acids. CDR3 nucleotide sequence: TGTGCCAGCAGCCAAGGGGGAGGGGGGTTCTCCTACGAGCAGTACTTC. It yields the protein CASSQGGGGFSYEQYF.

The V call is TRBV14, the J call TRBJ1-6, with unresolved D. Trimming pared 3 bases from V and 9 bases from J, leaving 6 bases between. The length of the CDR3 is 12 residues. Germline V lookup: CDR1 SGHDN, CDR2 FVKESK. The DNA of the CDR3 is TGTGCCAGCAGCCAGAGCGTTTCACCCCTCCACTTT. This codes for CASSQSVSPLHF.

The chain links TRBV27 to TRBJ1-2; TRBD1 aligns across 8 bases. Per the germline V gene, CDR1 is MNHEY and CDR2 is SMNVEV (reference sequence). This CDR3 is built from 12 residues. With 10 bases clipped from V and 7 bases from J, the junction kept 8 bases outside the gene matches. CDR3 nucleotides: TGTGCCACCTCAGGGGGCTTTGGTGGCTACACCTTC. Translation: CATSGGFGGYTF.

The genes are TRBV27 and TRBJ2-7; TRBD1 agrees at 9 bases. The trim removed 2 bases at V and 2 bases at J, leaving 16 bases unmatched. Germline V gene sequence: CDR1 MNHEY, CDR2 SMNVEV (reference sequence). CDR3 size: 19 residues. CDR3 sequence: CASSLTGTGTLAKTYEQYF. Written as DNA, the CDR3 is TGTGCCAGCAGTTTAACCGGGACAGGGACCCTAGCGAAAACCTACGAGCAGTACTTC.

The chain is built from TRBV7-2 and TRBJ2-7, with D hard to call. The CDR3 totals 13 residues. Trimming took 3 bases from V and 5 from J, leaving 11 bases between them. In germline, CDR1 is SGHTA, CDR2 FQGNSA. DNA for the CDR3: TGTGCCAGCAGCTTGGCCACAGAGAACGAGCAGTACTTC. This encodes CASSLATENEQYF.

The rearrangement joins TRBV5-4 to TRBJ2-3; 7 nucleotides line up with TRBD2. The germline V gene has CDR1 SGHNT and CDR2 YYREEE (reference sequence). V shed 4 bases, J shed 6 bases, and the junction held 8 bases outside the gene matches. This CDR3 comprises 14 residues. This chain's CDR3 is CASSLWRGGDTQYF. CDR3 nucleotides: TGTGCCAGCAGCCTATGGCGGGGAGGGGATACGCAGTATTTT.

The rearrangement uses TRBV11-1 and TRBJ1-1, with 8 bases aligning to TRBD1. CDR1 and CDR2 from the germline V gene are SGHAT and FQDESV (reference sequence). V lost 3 bases and J lost 1; bases outside the gene matches: 1. The CDR3 contains 14 residues. This CDR3 reads CASSFGQGNTEAFF. CDR3 coding DNA: TGTGCCAGCAGCTTCGGACAGGGGAACACTGAAGCTTTCTTT.

CDR3 amino acids: CASSQGRGSYNSPLHF. CDR3 DNA: TGTGCCAGTAGCCAGGGGAGGGGGTCTTACAATTCACCCCTCCACTTT. The gene calls are TRBV19 and TRBJ1-6; TRBD1 is a possible D gene (6 bases). This CDR3 is built from 16 residues. V gave up 6 bases and J gave up 7 bases, with 19 bases separating them. Germline V gene sequence: CDR1 LNHDA, CDR2 SQIVND (reference sequence).

The DNA of the CDR3 is TGTGCCAGTAGTCCAAACGAGGGTACTGAAGCTTTCTTT. Its translation: CASSPNEGTEAFF. The chain joins TRBV19 to TRBJ1-1, with D unresolved. The V end was cut by 5 bases, the J end by 5 bases, with 12 bases between. CDR1 is LNHDA and CDR2 is SQIVND in the germline V gene (reference sequence). The CDR3 has 13 amino acids.

The chain is built from TRBV11-2 and TRBJ2-7, with D possibly TRBD2 on 5 matching bases. There are 14 residues in the CDR3. The germline V gene has CDR1 SGHAT and CDR2 FQNNGV. V shed 5 bases and J shed 4 bases, with 15 bases lying between them. The CDR3 reads CASSRGPPLYEQYF. The CDR3 nucleotides are TGTGCCAGCAGCAGAGGGCCCCCCCTGTACGAGCAGTACTTC.

V usage is TRBV28 and J usage is TRBJ1-3, with D possibly matching TRBD1 (5 bases). Trimming removed 5 bases from V and 3 bases from J, with 11 bases in between. This CDR3 comprises 14 residues. In germline, CDR1 is MDHEN, CDR2 SYDVKM. CDR3: CASSPETVGNTIYF. The CDR3 nucleotides are TGTGCCAGCAGTCCCGAGACAGTTGGAAACACCATATATTTT.

Here the CDR3 DNA reads TGTGCCAGCAGCTTAAACGTAGTGAGGAACACTGAAGCTTTCTTT. It translates to CASSLNVVRNTEAFF. This chain connects TRBV7-2 to TRBJ1-1; D not resolved. V lost 2 bases and J 1 base, leaving 11 bases between the germline ends. Germline lookup yields CDR1 SGHTA and CDR2 FQGNSA. The CDR3 is 15 amino acids. Supplemented by reference TRBV7-2 and TRBJ1-1, the full variable domain reads GAGVSQSPSNKVTEKGKDVELRCDPISGHTALYWYRQSLGQGLEFLIYFQGNSAPDKSGLPSDRFSAERTGGSVSTLTIQRTQQEDSAVYLCASSLNVVRNTEAFFGQGTRLTVV.

CDR3 in DNA: TGTGCCACCAGCAGAGGTGGGGGGGCCGGTGAAGCTTTCTTT. Translated: CATSRGGGAGEAFF. The V call is TRBV15, the J call TRBJ1-1; D is possibly TRBD1 (6 bases). V lost 1 base, J lost 7 bases, and 13 bases lay in between. The CDR3 is 14 amino acids. The germline gives CDR1 LNHNV, CDR2 YYDKDF (reference sequence).

The chain carries TRBV2 and TRBJ1-6; 11 positions agree with TRBD1. The germline V gene encodes CDR1 SNHLY and CDR2 FYNNEI. J gave up 8 bases and V 6 bases, and 3 bases lay outside the gene matches. The CDR3 spans 14 residues. The CDR3 bases are TGTGCCAGCAGGGGACAGGGGGTTTATTCACCCCTCCACTTT. The encoded protein is CASRGQGVYSPLHF.

This clone was detected only a few times. The chain combines TRBV5-1 with TRBJ2-3, with 7 bases aligning to TRBD2. CDR1 is SGHRS and CDR2 is YFSETQ in the germline V gene. Trimming at V came to 7 bases and at J to 5 bases, leaving 10 bases not matched to a gene. The CDR3 has 14 residues. The CDR3 DNA is TGCGCCAGCCGGAGCCCAGCGGGAATAGATACGCAGTATTTT. Encoded protein: CASRSPAGIDTQYF.

The J gene is TRBJ1-2, the V gene TRBV7-2; possible D gene TRBD1, 6 bases. CDR3 length equals 15 residues. Germline V gene sequence: CDR1 SGHTA, CDR2 FQGNSA. Trimming stripped 1 base from V and 4 bases from J, with 13 bases between. The CDR3 nucleotides are TGTGCCAGCAGCTTAGAGGACAGCGCTTTCTATGGCTACACCTTC. Its protein is CASSLEDSAFYGYTF.

The chain carries TRBV19 and TRBJ1-2, with 10 positions matching TRBD1. The CDR3 length is 16 residues. CDR1 and CDR2 (germline): LNHDA, SQIVND (reference sequence). With V trimmed by 3 bases and J by 4 bases, 8 bases remained unmatched. The CDR3 sequence: CASSMGEGTGVYGYTF. CDR3 coding DNA: TGTGCCAGTAGTATGGGAGAAGGGACAGGGGTCTATGGCTACACCTTC.